The 10 T cell receptor beta chains listed next were all sequenced from one sample in a study of blood T cells in healthy people across ages. The use of a sample-barcoded 5' primer and a J-beta primer mix characterized a second PCR of roughly 7 to 11 cycles. MiXCR was run by TCRdb on the 5' RACE reads, yielding one entry per CDR3 protein. Among 650,000 or so distinct CDR3 sequences listed, approximately 52% were seen once. Sequenced input: blood. These receptor sequences come from a woman older than 75 in good health.

This sequence joins TRBV7-3 and TRBJ2-1, with 10 bases identical to TRBD2. CDR3 size: 16 residues. Germline lookup yields CDR1 SGHTA and CDR2 FQGTGA. The V segment lost 3 bases and the J segment 7 bases; nucleotides outside the gene matches: 9. The CDR3 DNA reads as TGTGCCAGCAGCTTTGAAGGGCTAGCGGGAGAAAATGAGCAGTTCTTC. Its protein is CASSFEGLAGENEQFF.

The rearrangement joins TRBV4-2 to TRBJ2-1; TRBD2 agrees at 10 bases. Germline CDR1 reads LGHNA; CDR2 reads YNFKEQ. This CDR3 contains 17 residues. The J segment lost 0 bases and the V segment lost 0 bases, leaving 2 bases of the junction unmatched. In DNA, the CDR3 is TGTGCCAGCAGCCAAGATGCTAGCGGGGGCTCCTACAATGAGCAGTTCTTC. It specifies CASSQDASGGSYNEQFF.

This clonotype was picked up many times. This chain connects TRBV28 to TRBJ2-1; 11 nucleotides agree with TRBD2. The CDR3 extends over 15 amino acids. The germline gives CDR1 MDHEN, CDR2 SYDVKM. The V gene end was trimmed by 6 bases and the J gene end by 8 bases; junction bases not matched to a gene: 9. CDR3 protein: CASSQLAGVRHEQFF. CDR3 DNA: TGTGCCAGCAGCCAACTAGCGGGAGTTCGGCATGAGCAGTTCTTC.

Comments on this clonotype: Just one base apart from a much larger clone, this may be a read error. The rearrangement uses TRBV12-3 or TRBV12-4 and TRBJ2-3, with D perhaps TRBD1 (7 bases). This CDR3 region has 14 residues. CDR3 bases: TGTGCCAGCAGTTTGTTCGGCGGGACAGATACGCGGTATTTT. Amino acid sequence: CASSLFGGTDTRYF.

This clonotype showed up many times. This sequence joins TRBV7-2 and TRBJ2-7; D is perhaps TRBD1 (5 bases). The germline gives CDR1 SGHTA, CDR2 FQGNSA. This CDR3 comprises 14 residues. V gave up 5 bases and J gave up 6 bases, with 17 bases separating them. This CDR3 reads CASSKNQGWGEQYF. Written as DNA, the CDR3 is TGTGCCAGCAGCAAAAACCAGGGTTGGGGCGAGCAGTACTTC.

Ten or more counts support this clonotype. The J gene is TRBJ2-5, the V gene TRBV20-1; D is undetermined. V gave up 2 bases and J gave up 2 bases, with 9 bases separating them. CDR1 is DFQATT, CDR2 SNEGSKA, per germline (reference sequence). The CDR3 contains 13 residues. The CDR3 sequence is CSARNTVQETQYF. In DNA form, the CDR3 reads TGCAGTGCTAGAAACACAGTTCAAGAGACCCAGTACTTC.

This clonotype was seen a single time. The chain links TRBV11-2 to TRBJ2-3; possible D gene TRBD1, 5 bases. The V end was cut by 5 bases, the J end by 2 bases, with 20 bases between. This CDR3 region has 17 residues. CDR1 SGHAT and CDR2 FQNNGV come from the germline V gene. For the CDR3, the DNA is TGTGCCAGCAGCCGGTGGTCCGGACACCAAAACACAGATACGCAGTATTTT. It encodes CASSRWSGHQNTDTQYF.

This clonotype showed up just a few times. This chain connects TRBV29-1 to TRBJ2-2; D uncertain. CDR1 and CDR2 (germline): SQVTM, ANQGSEA. V lost 4 bases and J lost 7, with 13 bases in between. The CDR3 runs to 13 residues. This CDR3 is CSVGAGLSGELFF. The CDR3 DNA sequence: TGCAGCGTTGGGGCCGGGTTGAGCGGGGAGCTGTTTTTT.

This clonotype was picked up many times. This rearrangement joins TRBV20-1 to TRBJ2-1; maybe TRBD2 (5 bases). CDR3 length equals 15 residues. The germline V and J ends were trimmed by 1 base and 7 bases, with 17 bases remaining between them. Germline V gives CDR1 DFQATT, CDR2 SNEGSKA (reference sequence). CDR3 sequence: CSARALALTLNEQFF. Here the CDR3 DNA reads TGCAGTGCTAGAGCTCTAGCTCTTACGTTAAATGAGCAGTTCTTC.

The chain recombines TRBV13 with TRBJ2-5; TRBD2 matches 7 bases. CDR3 length equals 15 residues. The germline gives CDR1 PRHDT, CDR2 FYEKMQ (reference sequence). The trim removed 5 bases at V and 11 bases at J, leaving 17 bases unmatched. Here the CDR3 DNA reads TGTGCCAGCAGCCCCCCGGGGGTTCTCATGCGGGAGCAGTACTTC. Protein sequence: CASSPPGVLMREQYF. The full variable domain, completed using reference TRBV13 and TRBJ2-5, is AAGVIQSPRHLIKEKRETATLKCYPIPRHDTVYWYQQGPGQDPQFLISFYEKMQSDKGSIPDRFSAQQFSDYHSELNMSSLELGDSALYFCASSPPGVLMREQYFGPGTRLLVL.